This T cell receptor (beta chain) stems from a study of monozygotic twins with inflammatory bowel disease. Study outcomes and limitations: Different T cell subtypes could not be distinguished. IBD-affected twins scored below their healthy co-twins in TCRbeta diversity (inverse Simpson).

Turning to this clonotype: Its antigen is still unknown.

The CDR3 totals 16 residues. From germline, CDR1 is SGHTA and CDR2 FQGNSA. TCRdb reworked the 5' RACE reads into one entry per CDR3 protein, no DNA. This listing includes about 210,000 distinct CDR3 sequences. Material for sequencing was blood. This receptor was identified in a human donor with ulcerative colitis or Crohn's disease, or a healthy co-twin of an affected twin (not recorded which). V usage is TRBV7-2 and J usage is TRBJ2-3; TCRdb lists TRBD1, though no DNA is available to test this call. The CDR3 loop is CASSSLTGTSTDTQYF.